This TCR beta chain was sequenced for a study of blood T cell repertoires in COVID-19. Study-wide background: Material from acute and convalescent COVID-19 was sourced from the United States, Italy and Spain.

V dropped 6 bases and J dropped 6; count of bases not matched to a gene: 11. This CDR3 contains 14 residues. The V gene's germline CDR1 is MNHEY and CDR2 SVGAGI. Produced via immunoSEQ multiplex PCR; TCRdb's table is partial and in-frame only. The sample has over 12,000 clones, about 90% seen once. The V gene is TRBV6-5, the J gene TRBJ2-7; the match to TRBD1 covers 7 bases. This clonotype was sampled from a human donor in a cohort sampled during active COVID-19. The sequenced sample consisted of peripheral blood. CDR3 coding DNA: TGTGCCAGCAGAAGACAGGGTTCTCAGTCCGAGCAGTACTTC. This sequence encodes CASRRQGSQSEQYF.